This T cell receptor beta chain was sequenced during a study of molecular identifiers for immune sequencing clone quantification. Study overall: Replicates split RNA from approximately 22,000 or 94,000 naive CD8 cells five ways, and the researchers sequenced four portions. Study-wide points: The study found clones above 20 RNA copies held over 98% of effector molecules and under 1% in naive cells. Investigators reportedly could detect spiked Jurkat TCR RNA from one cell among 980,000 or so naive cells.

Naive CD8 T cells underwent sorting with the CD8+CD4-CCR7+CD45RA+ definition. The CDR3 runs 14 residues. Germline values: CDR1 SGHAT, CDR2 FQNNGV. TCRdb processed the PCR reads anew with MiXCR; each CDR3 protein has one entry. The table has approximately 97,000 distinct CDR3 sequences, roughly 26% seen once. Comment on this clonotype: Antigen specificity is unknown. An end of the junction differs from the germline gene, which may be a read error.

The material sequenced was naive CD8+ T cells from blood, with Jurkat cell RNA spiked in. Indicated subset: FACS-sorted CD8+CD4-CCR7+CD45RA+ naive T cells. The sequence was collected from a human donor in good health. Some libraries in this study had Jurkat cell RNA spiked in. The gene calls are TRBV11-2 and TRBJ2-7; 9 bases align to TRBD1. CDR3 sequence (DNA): TGTGCCGGCAGCTTGGGACAGGGAGCCTACGAGCAGTACTTC. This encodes CAGSLGQGAYEQYF.